One and the same sample provided the 9 T cell receptor beta chains below, sequenced in a study of T cells in localized non-small cell lung cancer. Some clones are missing from TCRdb's copy, which holds only in-frame ones; the method was immunoSEQ multiplex PCR. Of tens of thousands of clones detected, more than 85% appear once; the ten largest clones hold about 11%. Sequenced material: PBMCs, taken before any cancer treatment. These receptors originate from a woman aged 40 to 75 with stage II lung adenocarcinoma.

The chain joins TRBV18 to TRBJ2-7; D uncertain. The CDR3 is made up of 14 amino acids. The V and J ends lost 4 bases and 0 bases respectively, with 10 bases between them. Germline V gene sequence: CDR1 KGHSH, CDR2 LQKENI. The DNA for the CDR3 is TGTGCCAGCTCACGGGGTTCGAGCTCCTACGAGCAGTACTTC. Translation gives CASSRGSSSYEQYF.

The chain is built from TRBV2 and TRBJ2-7, with D perhaps TRBD1 (6 bases). V was clipped by 7 bases and J by 2 bases, with 15 bases between them. Germline values: CDR1 SNHLY, CDR2 FYNNEI. The CDR3 runs to 14 residues. The CDR3 DNA reads TGTGCCAGCACCTTAACTGGGGGCGCCTACGAGCAGTACTTC. It specifies CASTLTGGAYEQYF.

As to this clone: At one of its ends the junction is not consistent with the germline gene, which may arise from a read error. The rearrangement uses TRBV28 and TRBJ1-4, with D uncertain. CDR1 MDHEN and CDR2 SYDVKM come from the germline V gene. The CDR3 has 13 residues. CDR3 amino acids: CACRLGTEEKLFF. CDR3 bases: TGTGCCTGCAGATTGGGAACGGAGGAAAAACTGTTTTTT.

This sequence joins TRBV2 and TRBJ1-5; D gene ambiguous. This CDR3 spans 14 amino acids. The germline V gene encodes CDR1 SNHLY and CDR2 FYNNEI. The V gene lost 3 bases and the J gene lost 5 bases, with 11 bases spanning the gap. The CDR3 coding sequence is TGTGCCAGCAGTGAGGGATGGGCCGATCAGCCCCAGCATTTT. Protein: CASSEGWADQPQHF.

The gene calls are TRBV7-9 and TRBJ1-2; 12 bases align to TRBD1. This CDR3 spans 17 amino acids. Trimming took 3 bases from V and 2 from J; bases not matched to a gene: 7. Germline CDR1 is SEHNR and CDR2 is FQNEAQ (reference sequence). The DNA of the CDR3 is TGTGCCAGCAGCTTCGGTGGGGACAGGGGGCAAAACTATGGCTACACCTTC. Protein: CASSFGGDRGQNYGYTF.

The chain carries TRBV15 and TRBJ2-3; D is unclear. Between the trimmed V and J ends, which lost 3 bases and 10 bases, there was a span of 20 bases. CDR1 is LNHNV and CDR2 is YYDKDF in the germline V gene (reference sequence). This CDR3 spans 15 amino acids. The CDR3 nucleotides are TGTGCCACCAGCAGTTCGCCGGCCCCTTTTCCCCCGCAGTATTTT. Amino acids: CATSSSPAPFPPQYF.

The chain couples TRBV7-6 to TRBJ2-1; possible D gene TRBD2, 6 bases. CDR3 length equals 15 residues. The germline V gene encodes CDR1 SGHVS and CDR2 FNYEAQ. Trimming shortened V by 1 base and J by 2 bases, and 9 bases separated the two germline ends. Here the CDR3 reads CASSLGAGPYNEQFF. The CDR3 region has the DNA TGTGCCAGCAGCTTAGGTGCGGGGCCCTACAATGAGCAGTTCTTC. Supplemented by reference TRBV7-6 and TRBJ2-1, the full variable domain reads GAGVSQSPRYKVTKRGQDVALRCDPISGHVSLYWYRQALGQGPEFLTYFNYEAQQDKSGLPNDRFSAERPEGSISTLTIQRTEQRDSAMYRCASSLGAGPYNEQFFGPGTRLTVL.

The rearrangement joins TRBV4-1 to TRBJ2-3; D is perhaps TRBD2 (5 bases). The CDR3 is made up of 13 amino acids. The germline V and J ends were trimmed by 4 bases and 0 bases, with 5 bases remaining between them. Germline CDR1 is MGHRA and CDR2 is YSYEKL. The CDR3 loop is CASSRTSTDTQYF. DNA for the CDR3: TGCGCCAGCAGCCGGACTAGCACAGATACGCAGTATTTT.

V usage is TRBV19 and J usage is TRBJ2-2; unclear D gene. CDR1 and CDR2 (germline): LNHDA, SQIVND (reference sequence). This CDR3 spans 16 amino acids. Trimming stripped 3 bases from V and 0 bases from J, with 11 bases between. CDR3 nucleotide sequence: TGTGCCAGTAGTATCCGAGCCGCTACGAACACCGGGGAGCTGTTTTTT. Its translation: CASSIRAATNTGELFF. Full variable domain (rest looked up from reference TRBV19 and TRBJ2-2): DGGITQSPKYLFRKEGQNVTLSCEQNLNHDAMYWYRQDPGQGLRLIYYSQIVNDFQKGDIAEGYSVSREKKESFPLTVTSAQKNPTAFYLCASSIRAATNTGELFFGEGSRLTVL.